The 2 T cell receptor beta chains below come from one sample, sequenced in a study of OX40 agonist ivuxolimab in advanced cancers. The protocol used for the library was the immunoSEQ multiplex PCR assay. TCRdb limited this immuneACCESS table to in-frame rearrangements with V and J called. A share of clones is missing; checked studies link under half to unresolved V genes, and the rest is unexplained. This sample comprises 65,000 to 80,000 clones, around 90% of them detected only once. The ten largest clones represent about 0.25% of the sample. Sequenced here: CD4+ or CD8+ T cells sorted from blood, sampled in a trial of the OX40 agonist ivuxolimab. Receptors originate from an adult with an advanced solid tumor such as melanoma, head and neck, liver or kidney cancer.

This clone has just a few counts. This chain uses TRBV7-9 with TRBJ1-5; 8 nucleotides agree with TRBD1. V lost 9 bases and J lost 0; bases outside the gene matches: 16. This CDR3 has 18 residues. Germline assignment: CDR1 SEHNR and CDR2 FQNEAQ (reference sequence). The CDR3 coding sequence is TGTGCCAGGAACGTTAGGGGACAGGTGATTCATAGCAATCAGCCCCAGCATTTT. The encoded protein is CARNVRGQVIHSNQPQHF.

The V and J genes are TRBV7-9 and TRBJ2-5; 13 bases match TRBD2. V gave up 0 bases and J gave up 4 bases; unmatched junction bases: 5. Germline V gene lookup returns CDR1 SEHNR and CDR2 FQNEAQ (reference sequence). The CDR3 runs to 17 residues. The CDR3 DNA is TGTGCCAGCAGCTTAGCCACTAGCGGGAGGGCCGTAGAGACCCAGTACTTC. Translating it yields CASSLATSGRAVETQYF.